This note documents a single TCR beta chain sequence. Its antigen remains unidentified. This entry is derived from a study of cytomegalovirus exposure and HLA in healthy donors. The primer mix had 60 Vbeta and 13 Jbeta primers. Generated by immunoSEQ multiplex PCR, the TCRdb table keeps only in-frame clones and is missing some. The data show over 150,000 clones, approximately 80% seen once. Germline CDR1 and CDR2: LGHNA and YSLEER. V trimming: 2 bases; J trimming: 7 bases; junction bases outside the gene matches: 7. This CDR3 contains 14 residues. Study observations and caveats: As a later analysis showed, several of the most significant clusters appeared to be linked to common viral pathogens. The majority of TCR sequences were rare, yet some public TCRs appeared in many donors. TCR beta V- and J-gene trimming, according to a later analysis, was linked to a missense DCLRE1C variant.

The sequencing input was PBMCs. The source is a man aged 25 to 45 in good health and CMV-seropositive. This chain connects TRBV4-3 to TRBJ1-2, with TRBD1 identical over 7 bases. CDR3 DNA sequence: TGCGCCAGCAGCCAACTTCAGGGGGTTGCTGGCTACACCTTC. This encodes CASSQLQGVAGYTF.